The T cell receptor (beta chain) described here comes from a study of siplizumab effects on memory and regulatory T cells. Study-level results: No naive or memory phenotype could be assigned to roughly 80-96% of proliferating clones. Greater diversity than memory cells seemed evident in naive T cells, which also appeared to be major alloresponse contributors. In the presence of siplizumab, alloreactive sequences traceable to unstimulated CD4+ memory cells were significantly reduced.

Sequenced by immunoSEQ multiplex PCR; TCRdb stores in-frame clones only, minus some. Here the sample spans approximately 65,000 clones, around four fifths being singletons. This clone was seen only once. Its antigen is not identified. The CDR3 consists of 15 residues. Trimming at V came to 2 bases and at J to 4 bases, leaving 5 bases not matched to a gene. Per the germline V gene, CDR1 is SGHVS and CDR2 is FNYEAQ. The V gene is TRBV7-6, the J gene TRBJ2-3, with 8 bases fitting TRBD2. Sample: memory CD4+ T cells sorted from blood. This TCR was recovered from a human donor in good health. This chain's CDR3 is CASSLNSGTADTQYF. DNA of the CDR3: TGTGCCAGCAGCTTAAATAGCGGGACTGCAGATACGCAGTATTTT.